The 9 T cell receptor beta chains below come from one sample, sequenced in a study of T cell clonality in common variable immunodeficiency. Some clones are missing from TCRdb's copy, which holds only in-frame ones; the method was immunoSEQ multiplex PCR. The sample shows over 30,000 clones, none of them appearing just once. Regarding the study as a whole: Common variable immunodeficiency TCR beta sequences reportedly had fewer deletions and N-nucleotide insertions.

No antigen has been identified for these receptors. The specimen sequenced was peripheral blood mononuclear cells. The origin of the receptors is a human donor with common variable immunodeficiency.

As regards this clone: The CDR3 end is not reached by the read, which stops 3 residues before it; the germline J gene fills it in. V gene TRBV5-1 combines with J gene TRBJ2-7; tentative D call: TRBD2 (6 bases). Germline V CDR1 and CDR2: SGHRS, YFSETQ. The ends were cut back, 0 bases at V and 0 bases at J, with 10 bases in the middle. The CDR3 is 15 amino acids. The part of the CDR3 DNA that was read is TGCGCCAGCAGCTTGGTTAGCGGCCTCTCCTACGAG. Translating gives CASSLVSGLSYE. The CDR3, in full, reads CASSLVSGLSYEQYF.

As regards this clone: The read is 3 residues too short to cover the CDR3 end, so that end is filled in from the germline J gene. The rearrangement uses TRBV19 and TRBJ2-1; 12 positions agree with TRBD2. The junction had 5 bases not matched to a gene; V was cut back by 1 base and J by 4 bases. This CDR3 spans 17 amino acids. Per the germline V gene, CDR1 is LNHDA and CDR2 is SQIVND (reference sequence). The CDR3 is CASSIGRLAGVYNEQFF. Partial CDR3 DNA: TGTGCCAGTAGTATAGGGAGACTAGCGGGAGTTTACAATGAG.

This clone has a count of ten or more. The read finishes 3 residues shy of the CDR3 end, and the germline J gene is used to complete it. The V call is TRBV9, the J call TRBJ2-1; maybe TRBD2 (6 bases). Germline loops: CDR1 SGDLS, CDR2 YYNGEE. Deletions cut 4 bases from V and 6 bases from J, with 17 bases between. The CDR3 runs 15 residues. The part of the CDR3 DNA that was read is TGTGCCAGCAGCCCGGGACTCATTTCTTCCAATGAG. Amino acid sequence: CASSPGLISSNE. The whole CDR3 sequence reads CASSPGLISSNEQFF.

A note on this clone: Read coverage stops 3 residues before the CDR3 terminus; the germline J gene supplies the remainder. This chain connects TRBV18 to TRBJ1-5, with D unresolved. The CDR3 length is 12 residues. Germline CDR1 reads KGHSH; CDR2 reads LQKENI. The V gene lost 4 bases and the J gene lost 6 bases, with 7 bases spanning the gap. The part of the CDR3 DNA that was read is TGTGCCAGCTCACAGGGTCGTCAGCCC. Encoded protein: CASSQGRQP. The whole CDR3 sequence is CASSQGRQPQHF.

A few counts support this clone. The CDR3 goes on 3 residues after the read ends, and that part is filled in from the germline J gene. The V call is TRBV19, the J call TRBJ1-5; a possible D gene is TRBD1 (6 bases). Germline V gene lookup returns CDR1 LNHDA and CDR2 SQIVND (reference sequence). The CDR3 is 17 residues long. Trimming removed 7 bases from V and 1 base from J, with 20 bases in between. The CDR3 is CASTASPGHLSNQPQHF. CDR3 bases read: TGTGCCAGTACTGCTTCACCGGGACATTTAAGCAATCAGCCC.

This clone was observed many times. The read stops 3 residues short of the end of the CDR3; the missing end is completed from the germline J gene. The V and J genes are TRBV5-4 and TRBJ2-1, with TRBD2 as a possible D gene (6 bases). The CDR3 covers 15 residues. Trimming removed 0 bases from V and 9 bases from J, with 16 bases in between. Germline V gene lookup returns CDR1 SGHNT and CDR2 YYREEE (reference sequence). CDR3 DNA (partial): TGTGCCAGCAGCTTGGGGGACTCCAAAGTTGGTGAG. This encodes CASSLGDSKVGE. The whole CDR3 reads CASSLGDSKVGEQFF.

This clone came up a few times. The CDR3 protein is CSASYGTSGPYRVADEQFF. The part of the CDR3 DNA that was read is TGCAGTGCTAGTTATGGGACTAGCGGGCCCTACAGGGTGGCGGATGAG. V is TRBV20-1 and J is TRBJ2-1; 12 bases line up with TRBD2. The observed sequence ends 3 residues before the CDR3 terminus, with the missing tail filled in from the germline J gene. The J segment lost 8 bases and the V segment lost 3 bases, leaving 20 bases of the junction unmatched. The V gene's germline CDR1 is DFQATT and CDR2 SNEGSKA (reference sequence). The CDR3 consists of 19 residues.

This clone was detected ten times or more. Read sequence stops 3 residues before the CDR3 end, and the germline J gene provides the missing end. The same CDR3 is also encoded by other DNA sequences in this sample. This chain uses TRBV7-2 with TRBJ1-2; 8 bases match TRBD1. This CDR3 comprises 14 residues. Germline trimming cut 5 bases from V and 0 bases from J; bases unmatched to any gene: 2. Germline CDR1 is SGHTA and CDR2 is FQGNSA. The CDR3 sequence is CASSRQGTNYGYTF. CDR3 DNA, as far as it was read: TGTGCCAGCAGCCGACAGGGGACTAACTATGGC.

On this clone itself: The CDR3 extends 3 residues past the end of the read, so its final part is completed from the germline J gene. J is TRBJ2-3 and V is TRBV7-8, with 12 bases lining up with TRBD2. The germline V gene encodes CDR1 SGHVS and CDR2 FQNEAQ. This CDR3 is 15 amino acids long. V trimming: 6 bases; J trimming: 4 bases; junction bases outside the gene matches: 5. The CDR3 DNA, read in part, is TGTGCCAGCAGGCGGACTAGCGGGAACGCAGATACG. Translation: CASRRTSGNADT. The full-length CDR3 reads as CASRRTSGNADTQYF. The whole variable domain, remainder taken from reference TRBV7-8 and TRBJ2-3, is GAGVSQSPRYKVAKRGQDVALRCDPISGHVSLFWYQQALGQGPEFLTYFQNEAQLDKSGLPSDRFFAERPEGSVSTLKIQRTQQEDSAVYLCASRRTSGNADTQYFGPGTRLTVL.